A single sample is the source of the 30 T cell receptor beta chains below, sequenced in a study of T cells in Graves' hyperthyroidism and ophthalmopathy. Amplification of TCR beta CDR3 regions was performed using RNA transcripts as template. First-round RT-PCR targeting the TCR CDR3 was performed with the HTBI primer set. A single record per CDR3 protein comes from TCRdb applying MiXCR to the multiplex PCR reads. Here the sample spans over 650,000 distinct CDR3 sequences, about 16% being singletons. The sequenced sample consisted of blood. The source of these receptors is a man between 18 and 35 years old with Graves' hyperthyroidism.

V usage is TRBV11-3 and J usage is TRBJ2-1; 8 bases agree with TRBD2. Germline values: CDR1 SGHNT, CDR2 YENEEA. The CDR3 has 18 amino acids. Trimming cost V 3 bases and J 10 bases; bases outside gene matches: 20. The chain's CDR3 is CASSFGSSAGGPVGEQFF. CDR3 sequence (DNA): TGTGCCAGCAGCTTCGGGTCCTCGGCGGGGGGTCCCGTTGGGGAGCAGTTCTTC.

Many counts were recorded for this clonotype. V gene TRBV30 combines with J gene TRBJ2-5; 9 bases fit TRBD1. The V and J ends lost 1 base and 6 bases, in that order; junction bases with no gene match: 6. This CDR3 is built from 14 residues. Germline values: CDR1 GTSNPN, CDR2 SVGIG (reference sequence). The CDR3, as DNA: TGTGCCTGGAGTGACACAGGGGGCGCGCAGACCCAGTACTTC. Its translation is CAWSDTGGAQTQYF.

This clonotype was seen ten or more times. The V gene is TRBV28, the J gene TRBJ2-6; TRBD1 aligns across 8 bases. CDR1 and CDR2 from the germline V gene are MDHEN and SYDVKM. After removal of 6 bases from V and 7 bases from J, the junction contained 11 bases not matched to a gene. This CDR3 is 16 amino acids long. The CDR3 protein is CASRGRAGGPANVLTF. DNA of the CDR3: TGTGCCAGCAGAGGTCGCGCAGGGGGCCCAGCCAACGTCCTGACTTTC.

This clonotype was observed many times. The chain joins TRBV20-1 to TRBJ2-1; 9 nucleotides line up with TRBD2. The CDR3 is 14 amino acids. In germline, CDR1 is DFQATT, CDR2 SNEGSKA (reference sequence). V was pared by 3 bases and J by 7 bases, with 7 bases of the junction left unmatched. The CDR3 DNA reads as TGCAGTGCTAGCGGGACTAGCCGGGCTAATGAGCAGTTCTTC. This encodes CSASGTSRANEQFF.

This clonotype was recorded a few times. The chain carries TRBV9 and TRBJ1-2; 7 positions match TRBD1. CDR1 SGDLS and CDR2 YYNGEE come from the germline V gene. V trimming: 4 bases; J trimming: 5 bases; junction bases outside the gene matches: 8. The CDR3 loop spans 14 amino acids. CDR3 in amino acids: CASSYRGGDYGYTF. Written as DNA, the CDR3 is TGTGCCAGCAGCTACCGAGGGGGCGATTATGGCTACACCTTC.

V and J are TRBV28 and TRBJ1-1, with D perhaps TRBD1 (5 bases). Germline V CDR1 and CDR2: MDHEN, SYDVKM. Trimming pared 10 bases from V and 1 base from J, leaving 13 bases between. The CDR3 is made up of 13 amino acids. The CDR3 region is CAIIGGRNTEAFF. In DNA form, the CDR3 reads TGTGCCATCATCGGGGGGAGGAACACTGAAGCTTTCTTT.

J is TRBJ1-2 and V is TRBV5-6; D is possibly TRBD1 (5 bases). Trimming pared 4 bases from V and 6 bases from J, leaving 16 bases between. The CDR3 runs 14 residues. CDR1 is SGHDT and CDR2 is YYEEEE in the germline V gene. CDR3 sequence (DNA): TGTGCCAGCAGCCTACAGGTCCCCCGAAATGGCTACACCTTC. It codes for CASSLQVPRNGYTF.

A few counts support this clonotype. V is TRBV20-1 and J is TRBJ2-1; D is unclear. Per germline, CDR1 DFQATT and CDR2 SNEGSKA (reference sequence). The ends were cut back, 6 bases at V and 9 bases at J, with 15 bases in the middle. The CDR3 length is 12 residues. The CDR3 region is CSAPDFKGEQFF. The DNA for the CDR3 is TGCAGTGCGCCAGACTTTAAGGGTGAGCAGTTCTTC.

This clonotype came up many times. The chain has TRBV2 and TRBJ2-7, with D hard to call. V was trimmed by 8 bases and J by 2 bases, leaving 13 bases between them. This CDR3 contains 13 residues. Germline lookup yields CDR1 SNHLY and CDR2 FYNNEI. CDR3 protein: CASLVEFTYEQYF. CDR3 DNA sequence: TGTGCCAGCCTAGTTGAGTTTACCTACGAGCAGTACTTC.

This clonotype was seen repeatedly, ten times or more. This chain joins TRBV20-1 and TRBJ2-1; TRBD2 matches 8 bases. V lost 0 bases to trimming and J lost 8 bases; unmatched junction nucleotides: 12. The CDR3 spans 16 residues. From germline, CDR1 is DFQATT and CDR2 SNEGSKA (reference sequence). The CDR3 spells CSARDSPAGDVDEQFF. The CDR3 DNA follows: TGCAGTGCTAGAGATAGCCCAGCGGGAGACGTAGATGAGCAGTTCTTC.

This clonotype was counted at least ten times. The CDR3 sequence is CSARRASGKGADTQYF. DNA of the CDR3: TGCAGCGCGAGAAGGGCTAGCGGGAAGGGGGCAGATACGCAGTATTTT. The V call is TRBV29-1, the J call TRBJ2-3; TRBD2 aligns across 9 bases. CDR1 and CDR2 (germline): SQVTM, ANQGSEA. This CDR3 has 16 residues. Losses at the gene ends were 7 bases for V and 4 bases for J; bases not matched to a gene: 15.

This clonotype showed up many times. The chain uses TRBV9 and TRBJ2-7, with D possibly TRBD2 on 5 matching bases. Germline lookup yields CDR1 SGDLS and CDR2 YYNGEE. Trimming cost V 0 bases and J 3 bases, with 13 bases left between them. The CDR3 has 15 amino acids. The CDR3 DNA reads as TGTGCCAGCAGCGTAGCTTCAGGAGGATTCTACGAGCAGTACTTC. Translating it yields CASSVASGGFYEQYF. Supplemented by reference TRBV9 and TRBJ2-7, the full variable domain reads DSGVTQTPKHLITATGQRVTLRCSPRSGDLSVYWYQQSLDQGLQFLIQYYNGEERAKGNILERFSAQQFPDLHSELNLSSLELGDSALYFCASSVASGGFYEQYFGPGTRLTVT.

This clonotype was recorded at least ten times. V usage is TRBV7-9 and J usage is TRBJ1-4, with D possibly matching TRBD1 (5 bases). This CDR3 has 13 residues. Germline lookup yields CDR1 SEHNR and CDR2 FQNEAQ (reference sequence). Trimming cost V 11 bases and J 6 bases, with 16 bases left between them. The chain's CDR3 is CAVPRDRDEKLFF. In nucleotides, the CDR3 is TGTGCCGTGCCCCGGGACCGGGATGAAAAACTGTTTTTT. The entire variable domain, with the rest obtained from reference TRBV7-9 and TRBJ1-4, is as follows: DTGVSQNPRHKITKRGQNVTFRCDPISEHNRLYWYRQTLGQGPEFLTYFQNEAQLEKSRLLSDRFSAERPKGSFSTLEIQRTEQGDSAMYLCAVPRDRDEKLFFGSGTQLSVL.

Regarding this clonotype: One end of the junction is discordant with germline, which a read error may explain. The chain combines TRBV28 with TRBJ2-1, with D unresolved. CDR3 length: 15 residues. The germline V gene has CDR1 MDHEN and CDR2 SYDVKM. The CDR3 DNA reads TGTGCCAGCAGTTCAGGCCCAGGCTCCTGCAATGAGCAGTTCTTC. Translation gives CASSSGPGSCNEQFF.

This clonotype was seen many times. The gene calls are TRBV30 and TRBJ2-1; D is uncertain. The CDR3 has 14 residues. V was cut by 1 base and J by 5 bases, with 12 bases left in between. Germline-derived CDR1 and CDR2 are GTSNPN and SVGIG (reference sequence). CDR3 sequence (DNA): TGTGCCTGGAGTGAGGTAGCTCTGAACAATGAGCAGTTCTTC. The encoded protein is CAWSEVALNNEQFF.

This chain uses TRBV2 with TRBJ2-1, with a weak D call TRBD2 (5 bases). CDR1 and CDR2 (germline): SNHLY, FYNNEI. The V and J ends lost 5 bases and 4 bases respectively, with 12 bases between them. CDR3 length: 14 amino acids. The CDR3 coding sequence is TGTGCCAGCAGTTTATTGGAGGTATACAATGAGCAGTTCTTC. Amino acids: CASSLLEVYNEQFF.

This clonotype came up a few times. The J gene is TRBJ1-1, the V gene TRBV28; 7 positions match TRBD1. The germline V gene has CDR1 MDHEN and CDR2 SYDVKM. The CDR3 has 11 amino acids. Trimming removed 5 bases from V and 8 bases from J; junction bases left unmatched: 2. CDR3 bases: TGTGCCAGCAGTGAACAGGGGGAAGCTTTCTTT. This gives the protein CASSEQGEAFF.

Points on this clonotype: This may be a read error: a much more frequent sequence differs by one nucleotide. In this CDR3 the conserved last residue, phenylalanine or tryptophan, is missing, so a read error is likely. This rearrangement joins TRBV18 to TRBJ1-2; 7 bases match TRBD1. From germline, CDR1 is KGHSH and CDR2 LQKENI. CDR3 length: 13 residues. V trimming: 10 bases; J trimming: 6 bases; junction bases outside the gene matches: 11. The CDR3 sequence: CAIRREGANGYTL. CDR3 bases: TGTGCCATCCGCCGGGAGGGGGCAAATGGCTACACCCTC.

The chain combines TRBV25-1 with TRBJ2-7; 7 nucleotides align to TRBD1. Losses at the gene ends were 2 bases for V and 5 bases for J; bases not matched to a gene: 3. The CDR3 consists of 13 residues. The germline V gene has CDR1 MGHDK and CDR2 SYGVNS. CDR3 sequence (DNA): TGTGCCAGCAGTGAACAGGGGGACAACGAGCAGTACTTC. Protein sequence: CASSEQGDNEQYF.

This clonotype was recorded a few times. This rearrangement joins TRBV19 to TRBJ2-3, with TRBD1 matching 7 bases. Trimming cost V 5 bases and J 4 bases; bases outside gene matches: 9. From germline, CDR1 is LNHDA and CDR2 SQIVND (reference sequence). The CDR3 covers 15 residues. CDR3 nucleotide sequence: TGTGCCAGTAGTGTAGCAGGGGGACGTCCAGATACGCAGTATTTT. Its protein is CASSVAGGRPDTQYF.

This clonotype was recorded at least ten times. The chain employs TRBV9 and TRBJ2-3; D call uncertain. The CDR3 has 13 residues. V was pared by 0 bases and J by 2 bases, with 4 bases between. Germline CDR1 and CDR2: SGDLS and YYNGEE. The CDR3 reads CASSVAVTDTQYF. CDR3 DNA sequence: TGTGCCAGCAGCGTAGCGGTCACAGATACGCAGTATTTT.

V and J are TRBV29-1 and TRBJ1-4; no clear D. V shed 7 bases and J shed 5 bases, with 5 bases lying between them. The CDR3 extends over 10 amino acids. CDR1 SQVTM and CDR2 ANQGSEA come from the germline V gene. The CDR3: CSAKNEKLFF. The CDR3 region has the DNA TGCAGCGCAAAAAATGAAAAACTGTTTTTT. Using reference TRBV29-1 and TRBJ1-4 for the parts outside the CDR3, the full variable domain is SAVISQKPSRDICQRGTSLTIQCQVDSQVTMMFWYRQQPGQSLTLIATANQGSEATYESGFVIDKFPISRPNLTFSTLTVSNMSPEDSSIYLCSAKNEKLFFGSGTQLSVL.

This clonotype came up many times. The genes are TRBV12-3 or TRBV12-4 and TRBJ1-2; D gene uncertain. The ends were cut back, 3 bases at V and 2 bases at J, with 13 bases in the middle. CDR3 length equals 15 residues. CDR3 sequence: CASSFSYSKNYGYTF. CDR3 DNA sequence: TGTGCCAGCAGTTTTAGCTACAGTAAGAACTATGGCTACACCTTC.

This clonotype showed up just a few times. The chain combines TRBV19 with TRBJ2-1; D is perhaps TRBD1 or TRBD2 (5 bases each). Germline values: CDR1 LNHDA, CDR2 SQIVND (reference sequence). Trimming took off 3 bases at V and 9 bases at J, with 15 bases between the two ends. This CDR3 is 14 amino acids long. The chain's CDR3 is CASSIGAGPAEQFF. The CDR3 coding sequence is TGTGCCAGTAGTATTGGGGCGGGTCCCGCTGAGCAGTTCTTC.

This clonotype was found many times. V gene TRBV29-1 combines with J gene TRBJ2-1; 10 bases match TRBD2. Germline CDR1 SQVTM, CDR2 ANQGSEA. The CDR3 is 16 residues long. V shed 0 bases and J 7 bases; nucleotides not matched to a gene: 9. As DNA, the CDR3 is TGCAGCGTTGAAGAGGGACTAGCGCAAAGAGTAAATGAGCAGTTCTTC. Amino acid sequence: CSVEEGLAQRVNEQFF.

This clonotype was seen a few times. J is TRBJ1-2 and V is TRBV9, with a tentative D call TRBD1 (5 bases). Germline lookup yields CDR1 SGDLS and CDR2 YYNGEE. V lost 3 bases and J lost 6, with 18 bases in between. The CDR3 is made up of 15 amino acids. The DNA for the CDR3 is TGTGCCAGCAGCGCCCCGGGGGGATCAGCAGATGGCTACACCTTC. Its protein is CASSAPGGSADGYTF.

The J gene is TRBJ2-7, the V gene TRBV7-6; TRBD1 agrees at 9 bases. There are 14 residues in the CDR3. V lost 5 bases, J lost 2 bases, and 4 bases stayed unmatched. Germline-derived CDR1 and CDR2 are SGHVS and FNYEAQ. CDR3 in DNA: TGTGCCAGCAGCCAGGACAGGGGCCCCTACGAGCAGTACTTC. It translates to CASSQDRGPYEQYF.

This clonotype was counted between two and nine times. The gene calls are TRBV4-1 and TRBJ2-7; D could derive from TRBD1 or TRBD2 (6 bases each). This CDR3 has 16 residues. Deletions cut 4 bases from V and 6 bases from J, with 22 bases between. Germline V gene sequence: CDR1 MGHRA, CDR2 YSYEKL. The DNA for the CDR3 is TGCGCCAGCAGCCTCTACACTCACACACAGGGAGGCGAGCAGTACTTC. Residues: CASSLYTHTQGGEQYF.

This clonotype was counted at least ten times. J is TRBJ2-7 and V is TRBV2, with 12 bases aligning to TRBD1. Trimming at V came to 6 bases and at J to 3 bases, leaving 3 bases not matched to a gene. This CDR3 has 14 residues. Germline V gene data show CDR1 as SNHLY and CDR2 as FYNNEI. CDR3 loop: CASRGQGAGYEQYF. The CDR3 DNA follows: TGTGCCAGCAGGGGACAGGGGGCTGGCTACGAGCAGTACTTC.

This clonotype showed up many times. The chain recombines TRBV30 with TRBJ2-7, with 7 bases fitting TRBD1. The junction had 5 bases not matched to a gene; V was cut back by 3 bases and J by 0 bases. This CDR3 region has 14 residues. Germline CDR1 and CDR2: GTSNPN and SVGIG (reference sequence). For the CDR3, the DNA is TGTGCCTGGAGCGGGGACAGCTCCTCCTACGAGCAGTACTTC. Its protein is CAWSGDSSSYEQYF. Full variable domain (remainder filled in from reference TRBV30 and TRBJ2-7): SQTIHQWPATLVQPVGSPLSLECTVEGTSNPNLYWYRQAAGRGLQLLFYSVGIGQISSEVPQNLSASRPQDRQFILSSKKLLLSDSGFYLCAWSGDSSSYEQYFGPGTRLTVT.